This T cell receptor beta chain stems from a study of technical replicates of blood from a few donors. The data were produced by immunoSEQ multiplex PCR, yet TCRdb's version contains in-frame clones alone and is incomplete. This table has some 11,000 clones, 85% to 95% appearing once. The source material was PBMCs. The receptor comes from a human donor in good health.

Written as DNA, the CDR3 is TGTGCCAGCAGTTACAGTTGGGACTTTACAATGACGGGGCAGTTCTTC. It is translated as CASSYSWDFTMTGQFF. This chain joins TRBV6-5 and TRBJ2-1; maybe TRBD2 (6 bases). Trimming took 2 bases from V and 12 from J, leaving 23 bases between them. Germline loops: CDR1 MNHEY, CDR2 SVGAGI. The CDR3 spans 16 residues.